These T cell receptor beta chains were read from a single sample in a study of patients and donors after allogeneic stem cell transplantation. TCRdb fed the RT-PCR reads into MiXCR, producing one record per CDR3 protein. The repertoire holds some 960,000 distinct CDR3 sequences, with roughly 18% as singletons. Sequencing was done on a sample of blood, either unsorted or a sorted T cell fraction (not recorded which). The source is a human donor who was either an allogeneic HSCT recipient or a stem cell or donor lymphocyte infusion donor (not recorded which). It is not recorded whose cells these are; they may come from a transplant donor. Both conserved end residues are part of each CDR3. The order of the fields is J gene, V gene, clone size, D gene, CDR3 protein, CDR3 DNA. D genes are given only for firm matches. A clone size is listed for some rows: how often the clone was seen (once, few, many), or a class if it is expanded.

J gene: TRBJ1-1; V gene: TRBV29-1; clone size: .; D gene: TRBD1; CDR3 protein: CSVLRGLNTEAFF; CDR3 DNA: TGCAGCGTGCTTAGGGGGCTGAACACTGAAGCTTTCTTT
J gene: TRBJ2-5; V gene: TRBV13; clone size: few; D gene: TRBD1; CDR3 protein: CASSYSDRAETQYF; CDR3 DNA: TGTGCCAGCAGCTACTCAGACAGGGCCGAGACCCAGTACTTC
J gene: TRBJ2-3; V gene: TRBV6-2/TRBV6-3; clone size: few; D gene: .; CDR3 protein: CASSYPFGGGLNTDTQYF; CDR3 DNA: TGTGCCAGCAGTTACCCCTTTGGGGGGGGGCTGAACACAGATACGCAGTATTTT
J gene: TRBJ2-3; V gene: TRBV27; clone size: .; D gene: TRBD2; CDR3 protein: CASRWGGSTDTQYF; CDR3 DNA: TGTGCCAGCAGGTGGGGGGGGAGCACAGATACGCAGTATTTT
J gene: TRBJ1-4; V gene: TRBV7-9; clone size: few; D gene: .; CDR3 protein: CASSLPVAREKLFF; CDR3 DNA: TGTGCCAGCAGCCTCCCAGTGGCACGGGAAAAACTGTTTTTT
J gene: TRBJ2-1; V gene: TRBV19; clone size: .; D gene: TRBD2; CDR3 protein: CATGRAVINEQFF; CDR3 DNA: TGTGCCACTGGGAGGGCCGTTATTAATGAGCAGTTCTTC
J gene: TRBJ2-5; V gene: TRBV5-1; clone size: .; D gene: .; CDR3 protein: CASSLGQIKETQYF; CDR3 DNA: TGCGCCAGCAGCTTAGGGCAGATCAAAGAGACCCAGTACTTC
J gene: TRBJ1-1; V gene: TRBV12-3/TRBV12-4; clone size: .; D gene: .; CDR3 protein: CASSQNRPGRNTEAFF; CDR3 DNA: TGTGCCAGCAGTCAAAATCGACCCGGGCGGAACACTGAAGCTTTCTTT
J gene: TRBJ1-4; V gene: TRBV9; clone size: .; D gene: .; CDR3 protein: CASSVGIGTGGTNEKLFF; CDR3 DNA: TGTGCCAGCAGCGTAGGCATCGGGACCGGTGGGACTAATGAAAAACTGTTTTTT
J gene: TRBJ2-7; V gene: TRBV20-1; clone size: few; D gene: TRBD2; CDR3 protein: CSAGTSGNKQYF; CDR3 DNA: TGCAGTGCCGGGACTAGCGGGAACAAGCAGTACTTC
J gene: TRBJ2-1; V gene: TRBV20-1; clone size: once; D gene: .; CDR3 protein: CSARGPVSSYNEQFF; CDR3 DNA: TGCAGTGCTAGAGGGCCGGTGAGCTCCTACAATGAGCAGTTCTTC
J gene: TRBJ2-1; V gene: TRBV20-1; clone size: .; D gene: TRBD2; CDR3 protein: CSARGPGTSGSRGGHNEQFF; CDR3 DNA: TGCAGTGCTAGAGGCCCCGGGACTAGCGGGAGTAGGGGGGGCCACAATGAGCAGTTCTTC
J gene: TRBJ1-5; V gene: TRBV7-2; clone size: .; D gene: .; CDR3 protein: CASSSEEGSNQPQHF; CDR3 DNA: TGTGCCAGCAGCTCCGAGGAAGGTAGCAATCAGCCCCAGCATTTT
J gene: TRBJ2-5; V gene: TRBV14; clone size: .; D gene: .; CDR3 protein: CATKLGETQYF; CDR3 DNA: TGTGCCACCAAGTTAGGGGAGACCCAGTACTTC
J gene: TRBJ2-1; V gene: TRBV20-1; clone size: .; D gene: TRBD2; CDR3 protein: CSARTSGGVGAYNEQFF; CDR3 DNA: TGCAGTGCTAGGACTAGCGGAGGGGTGGGGGCCTACAATGAGCAGTTCTTC
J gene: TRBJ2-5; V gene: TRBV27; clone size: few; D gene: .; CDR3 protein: CASSLAGWWETQYF; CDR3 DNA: TGTGCCAGCAGTTTGGCGGGTTGGTGGGAGACCCAGTACTTC
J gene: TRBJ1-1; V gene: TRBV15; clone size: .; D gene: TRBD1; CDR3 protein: CATSSPRGPNTEAFF; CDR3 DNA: TGTGCCACCAGCAGCCCTAGGGGGCCAAACACAGAAGCTTTCTTT
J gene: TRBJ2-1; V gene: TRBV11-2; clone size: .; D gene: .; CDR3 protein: CASSLDLGSGFWMNEQFF; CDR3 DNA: TGTGCCAGCAGCTTAGATTTAGGGTCCGGTTTTTGGATGAATGAGCAGTTCTTC
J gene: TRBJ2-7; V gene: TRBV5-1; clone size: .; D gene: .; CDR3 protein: CASSRGSSGPYEQYF; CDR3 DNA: TGCGCCAGCAGCAGGGGGTCTAGCGGACCCTACGAGCAGTACTTC
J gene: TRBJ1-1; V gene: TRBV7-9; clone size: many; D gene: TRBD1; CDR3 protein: CASSSVRDSTEAFF; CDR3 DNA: TGTGCCAGCAGCTCCGTTCGGGACAGCACTGAAGCTTTCTTT
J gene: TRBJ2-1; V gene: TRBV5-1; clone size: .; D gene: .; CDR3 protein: CASSAGAVEQFF; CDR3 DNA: TGCGCCAGCAGCGCTGGGGCGGTTGAGCAGTTCTTC
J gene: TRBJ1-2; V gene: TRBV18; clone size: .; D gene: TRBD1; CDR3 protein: CASSPPDGTGTYGYTF; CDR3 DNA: TGTGCCAGCTCACCACCGGACGGGACAGGCACCTATGGCTACACCTTC
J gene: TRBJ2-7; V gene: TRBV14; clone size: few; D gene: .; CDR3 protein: CASSQVREQYF; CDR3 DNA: TGTGCCAGCAGCCAAGTCCGCGAGCAGTACTTC
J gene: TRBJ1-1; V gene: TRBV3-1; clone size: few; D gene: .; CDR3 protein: CASSQGLARRTEAFF; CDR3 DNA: TGTGCCAGCAGCCAGGGGTTAGCTCGTCGCACTGAAGCTTTCTTT
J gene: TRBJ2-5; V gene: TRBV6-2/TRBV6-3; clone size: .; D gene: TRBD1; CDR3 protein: CASTAAQGPQETQYF; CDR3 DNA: TGTGCCAGCACCGCGGCACAGGGGCCACAAGAGACCCAGTACTTC
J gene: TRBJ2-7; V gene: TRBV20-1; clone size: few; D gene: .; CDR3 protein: CSARDLGLIAPSTSEQYF; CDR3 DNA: TGCAGTGCTAGAGATCTGGGGCTTATCGCTCCCTCTACTTCCGAGCAGTACTTC
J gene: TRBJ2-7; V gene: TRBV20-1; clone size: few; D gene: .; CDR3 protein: CSARSNRGPGSYEQYF; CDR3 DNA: TGCAGTGCTAGATCAAACCGGGGGCCCGGCTCCTACGAGCAGTACTTC
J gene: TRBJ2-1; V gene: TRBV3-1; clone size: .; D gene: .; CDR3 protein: CASSQDRGDTYNEQFF; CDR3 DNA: TGTGCCAGCAGCCAAGATCGGGGGGACACTTACAATGAGCAGTTCTTC
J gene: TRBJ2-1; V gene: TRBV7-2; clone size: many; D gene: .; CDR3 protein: CASSSSSNEQFF; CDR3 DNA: TGTGCCAGCAGTTCCAGCTCCAATGAGCAGTTCTTC